This TCR beta chain came from a study of T cell clones after liver transplantation. Study details: Graft-donor-reactive sequences were compared with third-party-reactive TCRbeta sequences from pre-transplant mixed lymphocyte reactions. Patients counted as tolerant after at least one year off all immunosuppression, enzymes not exceeding twice normal. Subjects received no induction therapy and standard immunosuppression until randomization at 12-24 months post-transplant. Samples came pre-transplant, pre-randomization before withdrawal, and post-randomization after withdrawal ended.

The protocol was immunoSEQ multiplex PCR, while the TCRdb copy is restricted to in-frame clones and leaves out a portion. The table records about 78,000 clones, 75% to 85% of them present only once. This CDR3 comprises 16 residues. Germline-derived CDR1 and CDR2 are SGDLS and YYNGEE. The V segment lost 4 bases and the J segment 7 bases; nucleotides outside the gene matches: 7. The material was CD4+ T cells from blood, obtained before liver transplant. This sequence was found in a human donor who received a liver transplant. The chain links TRBV9 to TRBJ2-2, with 13 bases that match TRBD2. The CDR3 nucleotides read TGTGCCAGCAGCCCCGGACTAGCGGGAGCGGGCGGGGAGCTGTTTTTT. Its protein is CASSPGLAGAGGELFF.